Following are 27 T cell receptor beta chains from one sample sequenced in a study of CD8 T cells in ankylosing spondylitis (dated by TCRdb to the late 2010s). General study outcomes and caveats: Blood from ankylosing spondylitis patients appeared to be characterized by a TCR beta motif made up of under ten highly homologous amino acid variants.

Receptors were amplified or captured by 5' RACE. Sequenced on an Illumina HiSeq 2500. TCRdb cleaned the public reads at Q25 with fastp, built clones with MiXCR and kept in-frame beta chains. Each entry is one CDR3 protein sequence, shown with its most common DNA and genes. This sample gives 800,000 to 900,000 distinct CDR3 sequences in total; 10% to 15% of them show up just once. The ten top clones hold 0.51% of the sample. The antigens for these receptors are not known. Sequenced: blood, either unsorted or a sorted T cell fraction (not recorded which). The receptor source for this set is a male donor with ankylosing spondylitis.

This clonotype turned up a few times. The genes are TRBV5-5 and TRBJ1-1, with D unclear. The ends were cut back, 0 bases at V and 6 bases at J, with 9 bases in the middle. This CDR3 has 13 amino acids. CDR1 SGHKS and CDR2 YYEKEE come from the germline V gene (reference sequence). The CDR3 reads CASSLVARAEAFF. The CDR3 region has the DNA TGTGCCAGCAGCTTGGTTGCAAGGGCTGAAGCTTTCTTT.

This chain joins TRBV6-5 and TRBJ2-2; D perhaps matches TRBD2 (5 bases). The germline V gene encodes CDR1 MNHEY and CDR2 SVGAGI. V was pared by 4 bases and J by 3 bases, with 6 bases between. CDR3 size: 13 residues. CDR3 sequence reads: CASSWRDTGELFF. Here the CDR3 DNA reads TGTGCCAGCAGTTGGCGGGACACCGGGGAGCTGTTTTTT.

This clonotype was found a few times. CDR3 loop: CASSPRQRLTDTQYF. The DNA for the CDR3 is TGTGCCAGCAGTCCACGACAGAGACTCACAGATACGCAGTATTTT. The chain joins TRBV12-3 or TRBV12-4 to TRBJ2-3; possibly TRBD1 for D (5 bases). This CDR3 has 15 amino acids. V was clipped by 5 bases and J by 2 bases, with 14 bases between them.

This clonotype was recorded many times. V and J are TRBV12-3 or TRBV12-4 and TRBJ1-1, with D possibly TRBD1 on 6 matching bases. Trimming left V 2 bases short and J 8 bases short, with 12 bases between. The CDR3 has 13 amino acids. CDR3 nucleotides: TGTGCCAGCAGTTTACGAGGGGGACCAGAAGCTTTCTTT. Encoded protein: CASSLRGGPEAFF.

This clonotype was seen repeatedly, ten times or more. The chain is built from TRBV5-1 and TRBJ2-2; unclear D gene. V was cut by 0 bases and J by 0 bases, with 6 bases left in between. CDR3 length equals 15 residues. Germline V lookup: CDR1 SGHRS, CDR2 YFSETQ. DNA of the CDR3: TGCGCCAGCAGCTTGGAGGGCCCGAACACCGGGGAGCTGTTTTTT. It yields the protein CASSLEGPNTGELFF.

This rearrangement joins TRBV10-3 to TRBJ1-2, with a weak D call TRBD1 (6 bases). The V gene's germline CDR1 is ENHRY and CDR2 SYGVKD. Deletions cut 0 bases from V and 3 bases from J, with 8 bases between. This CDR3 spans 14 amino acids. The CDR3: CAISESRGDYGYTF. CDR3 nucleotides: TGTGCCATCAGTGAGTCCAGGGGCGACTATGGCTACACCTTC.

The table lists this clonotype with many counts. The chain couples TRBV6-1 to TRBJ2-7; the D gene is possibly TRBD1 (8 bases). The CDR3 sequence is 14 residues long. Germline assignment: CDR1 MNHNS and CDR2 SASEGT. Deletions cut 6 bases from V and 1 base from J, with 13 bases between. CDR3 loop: CASRSGTGSYEQYF. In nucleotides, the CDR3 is TGTGCCAGCAGGAGCGGGACAGGTTCCTACGAGCAGTACTTC.

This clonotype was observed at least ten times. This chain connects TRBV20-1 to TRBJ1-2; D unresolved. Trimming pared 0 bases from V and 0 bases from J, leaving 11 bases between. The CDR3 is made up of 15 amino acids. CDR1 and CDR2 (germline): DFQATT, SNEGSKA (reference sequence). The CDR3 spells CSARDLRGANYGYTF. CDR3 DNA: TGCAGTGCTAGAGATCTCCGGGGAGCTAACTATGGCTACACCTTC.

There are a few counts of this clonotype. The CDR3: CASSGTGVSYNEQFF. The CDR3, as DNA: TGTGCCAGCAGTGGCACAGGGGTATCATACAATGAGCAGTTCTTC. The rearrangement joins TRBV6-2 or TRBV6-3 to TRBJ2-1, with 7 positions matching TRBD1. Germline V lookup: CDR1 MNHEY, CDR2 SVGEGT. The ends lost 5 bases at V and 4 bases at J; junction bases unmatched: 8. The CDR3 totals 15 residues.

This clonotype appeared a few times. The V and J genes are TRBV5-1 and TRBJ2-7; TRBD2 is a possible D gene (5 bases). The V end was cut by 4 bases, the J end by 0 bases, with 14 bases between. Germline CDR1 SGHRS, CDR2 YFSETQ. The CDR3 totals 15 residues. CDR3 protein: CASSAGVANSYEQYF. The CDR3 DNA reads TGCGCCAGCAGCGCTGGAGTAGCGAACTCCTACGAGCAGTACTTC.

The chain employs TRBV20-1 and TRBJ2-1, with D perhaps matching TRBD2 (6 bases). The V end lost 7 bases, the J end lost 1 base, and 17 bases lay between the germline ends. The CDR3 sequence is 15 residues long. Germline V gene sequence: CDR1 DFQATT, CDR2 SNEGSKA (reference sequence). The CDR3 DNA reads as TGCAGTGGTACCAGGGCGGGGCTTTCCTACAATGAGCAGTTCTTC. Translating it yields CSGTRAGLSYNEQFF.

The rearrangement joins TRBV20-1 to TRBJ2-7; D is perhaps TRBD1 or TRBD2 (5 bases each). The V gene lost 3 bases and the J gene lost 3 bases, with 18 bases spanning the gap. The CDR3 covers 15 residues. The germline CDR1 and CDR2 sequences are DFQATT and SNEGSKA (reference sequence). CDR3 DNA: TGCAGTGCTAGTATGGCCCGGGGCACAAACTACGAGCAGTACTTC. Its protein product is CSASMARGTNYEQYF.

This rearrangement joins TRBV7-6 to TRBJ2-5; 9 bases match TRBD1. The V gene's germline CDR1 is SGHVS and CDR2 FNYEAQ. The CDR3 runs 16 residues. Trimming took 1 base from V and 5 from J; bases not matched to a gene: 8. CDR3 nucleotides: TGTGCCAGCAGCTTAGGGGTCGGGACAGGGCCGGAGACCCAGTACTTC. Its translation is CASSLGVGTGPETQYF.

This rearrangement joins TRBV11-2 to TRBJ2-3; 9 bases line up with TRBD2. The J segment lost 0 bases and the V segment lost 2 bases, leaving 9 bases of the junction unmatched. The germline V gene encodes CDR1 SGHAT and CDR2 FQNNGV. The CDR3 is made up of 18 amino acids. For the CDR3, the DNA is TGTGCCAGCAGCTTACCATTTGGGACTAGCTCTAGCACAGATACGCAGTATTTT. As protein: CASSLPFGTSSSTDTQYF.

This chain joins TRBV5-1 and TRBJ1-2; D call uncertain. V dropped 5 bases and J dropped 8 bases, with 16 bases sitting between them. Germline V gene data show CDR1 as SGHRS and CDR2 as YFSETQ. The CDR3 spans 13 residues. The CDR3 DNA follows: TGCGCCAGCAGTTCAGACGGTCCTGAGGGCTACACCTTC. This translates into CASSSDGPEGYTF.

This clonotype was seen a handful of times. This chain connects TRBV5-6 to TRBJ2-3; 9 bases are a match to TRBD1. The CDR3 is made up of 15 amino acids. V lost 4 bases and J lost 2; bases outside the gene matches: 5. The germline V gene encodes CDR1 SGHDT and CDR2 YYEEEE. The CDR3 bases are TGTGCCAGCAGCCCAAACAGGGGGCTCACAGATACGCAGTATTTT. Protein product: CASSPNRGLTDTQYF.

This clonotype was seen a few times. Here the CDR3 reads CASSRVRESLPYEQYF. CDR3 sequence (DNA): TGTGCCAGCAGCCGAGTCAGGGAATCCCTCCCTTACGAGCAGTACTTC. The chain employs TRBV7-6 and TRBJ2-7; tentative D call: TRBD1 (5 bases). The CDR3 extends over 16 amino acids. V was clipped by 5 bases and J by 4 bases, with 21 bases between them. Germline assignment: CDR1 SGHVS and CDR2 FNYEAQ. The whole variable domain, remainder taken from reference TRBV7-6 and TRBJ2-7, is GAGVSQSPRYKVTKRGQDVALRCDPISGHVSLYWYRQALGQGPEFLTYFNYEAQQDKSGLPNDRFSAERPEGSISTLTIQRTEQRDSAMYRCASSRVRESLPYEQYFGPGTRLTVT.

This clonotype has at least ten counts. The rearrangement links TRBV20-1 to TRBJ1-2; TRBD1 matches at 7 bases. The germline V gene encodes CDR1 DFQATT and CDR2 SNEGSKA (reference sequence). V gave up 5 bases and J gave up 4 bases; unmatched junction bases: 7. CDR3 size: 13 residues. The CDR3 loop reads CSAFGQETYGYTF. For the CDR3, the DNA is TGCAGTGCTTTTGGACAGGAGACCTATGGCTACACCTTC.

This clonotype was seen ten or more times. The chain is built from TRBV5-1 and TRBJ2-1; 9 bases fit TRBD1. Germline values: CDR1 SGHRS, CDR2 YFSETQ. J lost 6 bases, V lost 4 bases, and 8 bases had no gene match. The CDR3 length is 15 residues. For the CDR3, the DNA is TGCGCCAGCAGCCCGGGCGGGACAGGGACCAATGAGCAGTTCTTC. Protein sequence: CASSPGGTGTNEQFF. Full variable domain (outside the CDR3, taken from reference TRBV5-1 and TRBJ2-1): KAGVTQTPRYLIKTRGQQVTLSCSPISGHRSVSWYQQTPGQGLQFLFEYFSETQRNKGNFPGRFSGRQFSNSRSEMNVSTLELGDSALYLCASSPGGTGTNEQFFGPGTRLTVL.

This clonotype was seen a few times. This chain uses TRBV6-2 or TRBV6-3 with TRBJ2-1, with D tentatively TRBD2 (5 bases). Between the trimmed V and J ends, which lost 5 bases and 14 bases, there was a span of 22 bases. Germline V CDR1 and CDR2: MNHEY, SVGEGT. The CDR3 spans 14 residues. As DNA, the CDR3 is TGTGCCAGCAGTCTTCCCGGACTTGGGAGAGTCGAGTTCTTC. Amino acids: CASSLPGLGRVEFF.

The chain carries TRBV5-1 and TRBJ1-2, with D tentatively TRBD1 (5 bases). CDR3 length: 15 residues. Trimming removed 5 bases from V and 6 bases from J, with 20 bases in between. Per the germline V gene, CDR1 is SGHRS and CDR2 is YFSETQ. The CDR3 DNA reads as TGCGCCAGCAGATTGTTGCCCCAGGGCAGGAATGGCTACACCTTC. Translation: CASRLLPQGRNGYTF.

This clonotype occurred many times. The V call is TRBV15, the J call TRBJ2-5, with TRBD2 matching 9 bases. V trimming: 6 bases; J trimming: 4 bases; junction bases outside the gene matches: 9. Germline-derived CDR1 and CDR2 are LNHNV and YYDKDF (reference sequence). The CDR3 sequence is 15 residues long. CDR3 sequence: CATSSWTSAGETQYF. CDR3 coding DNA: TGTGCCACCAGTTCCTGGACTAGCGCGGGAGAGACCCAGTACTTC.

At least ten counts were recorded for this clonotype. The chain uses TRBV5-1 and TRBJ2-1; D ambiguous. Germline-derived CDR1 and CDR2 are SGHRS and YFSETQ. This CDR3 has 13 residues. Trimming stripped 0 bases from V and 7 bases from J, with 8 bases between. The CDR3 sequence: CASSLVFPNEQFF. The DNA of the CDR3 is TGCGCCAGCAGCTTGGTCTTCCCTAATGAGCAGTTCTTC.

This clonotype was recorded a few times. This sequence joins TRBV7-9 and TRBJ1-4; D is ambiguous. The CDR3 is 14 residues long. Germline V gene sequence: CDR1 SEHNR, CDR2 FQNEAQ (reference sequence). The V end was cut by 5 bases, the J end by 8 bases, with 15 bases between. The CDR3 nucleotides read TGTGCCAGCAGCCCTGGGTTCGATGGGGAAAAACTGTTTTTT. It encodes CASSPGFDGEKLFF.

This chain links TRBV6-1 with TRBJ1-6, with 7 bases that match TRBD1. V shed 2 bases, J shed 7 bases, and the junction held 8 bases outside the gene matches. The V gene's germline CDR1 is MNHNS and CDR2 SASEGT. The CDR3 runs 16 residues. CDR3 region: CASSESPQGDNSPLHF. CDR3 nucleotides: TGTGCCAGCAGTGAAAGCCCCCAGGGGGACAATTCACCCCTCCACTTT.

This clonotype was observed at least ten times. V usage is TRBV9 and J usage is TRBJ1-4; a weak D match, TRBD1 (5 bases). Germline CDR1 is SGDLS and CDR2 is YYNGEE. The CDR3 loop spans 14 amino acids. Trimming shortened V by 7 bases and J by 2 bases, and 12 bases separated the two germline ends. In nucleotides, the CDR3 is TGTGCCAGCGCAAAAGGGGATACTAATGAAAAACTGTTTTTT. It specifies CASAKGDTNEKLFF.

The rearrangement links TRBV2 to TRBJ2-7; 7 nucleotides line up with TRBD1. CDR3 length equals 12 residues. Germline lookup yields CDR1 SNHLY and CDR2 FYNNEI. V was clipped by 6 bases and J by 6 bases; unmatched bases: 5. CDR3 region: CASSPGTVEQYF. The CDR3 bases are TGTGCCAGCAGCCCCGGGACAGTCGAGCAGTACTTC.